This TCR beta chain was identified in a study of technical replicates of blood from a few donors. Here immunoSEQ multiplex PCR was the method, and the copy in TCRdb shows in-frame clones only, minus some. Of about 12,000 clones listed, just over 85% are singletons. CDR1 is MDHEN and CDR2 is SYDVKM in the germline V gene. The CDR3 spans 16 residues. The V segment lost 7 bases and the J segment 5 bases; nucleotides outside the gene matches: 11. The chain couples TRBV28 to TRBJ2-5; 12 bases agree with TRBD2. The sequenced sample was PBMCs. The source is a human donor in good health. CDR3 sequence reads: CASTPEGTSGSETQYF. The CDR3 DNA sequence: TGTGCCAGCACCCCAGAGGGGACTAGCGGGTCGGAGACCCAGTACTTC.